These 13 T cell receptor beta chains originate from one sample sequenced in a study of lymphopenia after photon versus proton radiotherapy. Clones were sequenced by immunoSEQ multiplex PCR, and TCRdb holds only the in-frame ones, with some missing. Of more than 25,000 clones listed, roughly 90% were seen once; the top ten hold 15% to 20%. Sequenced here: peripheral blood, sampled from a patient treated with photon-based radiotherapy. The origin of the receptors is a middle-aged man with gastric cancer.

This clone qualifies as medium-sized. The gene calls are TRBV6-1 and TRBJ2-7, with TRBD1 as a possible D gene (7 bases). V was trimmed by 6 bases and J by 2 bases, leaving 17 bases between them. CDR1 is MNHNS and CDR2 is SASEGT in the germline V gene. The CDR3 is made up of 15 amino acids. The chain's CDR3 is CASSLQGTGAYEQYV. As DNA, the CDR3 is TGTGCCAGCAGCCTACAGGGGACGGGAGCCTACGAGCAGTACGTC.

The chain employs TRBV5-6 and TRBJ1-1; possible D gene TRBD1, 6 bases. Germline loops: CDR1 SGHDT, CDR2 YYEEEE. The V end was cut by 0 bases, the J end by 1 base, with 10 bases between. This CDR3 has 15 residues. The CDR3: CASSLGPRGNTEAFF. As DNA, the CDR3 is TGTGCCAGCAGCTTGGGTCCCAGGGGGAACACTGAAGCTTTCTTT.

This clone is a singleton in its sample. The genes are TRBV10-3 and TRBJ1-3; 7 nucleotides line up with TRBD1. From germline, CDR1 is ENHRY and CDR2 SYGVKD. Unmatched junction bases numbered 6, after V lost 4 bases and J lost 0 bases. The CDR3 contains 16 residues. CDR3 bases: TGTGCCATCAGTGCGTCAGGGGGGTCCTCTGGAAACACCATATATTTT. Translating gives CAISASGGSSGNTIYF.

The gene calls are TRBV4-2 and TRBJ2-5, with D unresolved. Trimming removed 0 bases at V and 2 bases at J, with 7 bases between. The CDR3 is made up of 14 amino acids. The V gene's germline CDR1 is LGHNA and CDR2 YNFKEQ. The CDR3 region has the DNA TGTGCCAGCAGCCAAGAACCAGCTCAAGAGACCCAGTACTTC. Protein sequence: CASSQEPAQETQYF.

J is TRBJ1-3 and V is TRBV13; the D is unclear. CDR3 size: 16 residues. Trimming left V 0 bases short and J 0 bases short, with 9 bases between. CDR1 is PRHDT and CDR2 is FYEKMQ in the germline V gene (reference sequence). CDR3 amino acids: CASSLGRGSSGNTIYF. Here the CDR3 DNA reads TGTGCCAGCAGCTTAGGCCGCGGCAGCTCTGGAAACACCATATATTTT.

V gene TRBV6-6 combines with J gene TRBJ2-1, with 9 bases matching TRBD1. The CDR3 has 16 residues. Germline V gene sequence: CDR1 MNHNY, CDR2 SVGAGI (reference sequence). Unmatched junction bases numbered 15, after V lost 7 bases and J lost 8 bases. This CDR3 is CASNGDRVEQKDEQFF. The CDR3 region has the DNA TGTGCCAGCAACGGGGACAGGGTGGAGCAGAAGGATGAGCAGTTCTTC.

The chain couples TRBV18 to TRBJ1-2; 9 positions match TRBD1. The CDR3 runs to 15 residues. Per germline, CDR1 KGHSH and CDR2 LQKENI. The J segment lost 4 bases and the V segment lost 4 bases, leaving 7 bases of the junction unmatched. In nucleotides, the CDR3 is TGTGCCAGCTCACAACCGGGACAGGGAGGCTATGGCTACACCTTC. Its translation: CASSQPGQGGYGYTF.

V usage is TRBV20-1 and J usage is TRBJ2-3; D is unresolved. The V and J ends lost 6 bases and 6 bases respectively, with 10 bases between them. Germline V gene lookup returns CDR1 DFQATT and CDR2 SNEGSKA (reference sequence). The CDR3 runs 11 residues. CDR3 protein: CSAQWADTQYF. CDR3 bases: TGCAGTGCCCAATGGGCCGATACGCAGTATTTT.

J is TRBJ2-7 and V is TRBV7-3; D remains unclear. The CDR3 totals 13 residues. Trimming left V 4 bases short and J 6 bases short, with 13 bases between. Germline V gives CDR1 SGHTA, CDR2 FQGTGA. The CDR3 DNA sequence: TGTGCCAGCAGCTCGATTGCCTTTAGCGAGCAGTACTTC. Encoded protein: CASSSIAFSEQYF.

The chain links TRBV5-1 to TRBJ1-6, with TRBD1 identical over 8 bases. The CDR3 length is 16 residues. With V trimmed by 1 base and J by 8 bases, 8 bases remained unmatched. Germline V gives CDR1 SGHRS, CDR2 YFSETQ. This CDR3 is CASSLTDRARDSPLHF. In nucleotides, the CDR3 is TGCGCCAGCAGCTTGACGGACAGGGCAAGGGATTCACCCCTCCACTTT.

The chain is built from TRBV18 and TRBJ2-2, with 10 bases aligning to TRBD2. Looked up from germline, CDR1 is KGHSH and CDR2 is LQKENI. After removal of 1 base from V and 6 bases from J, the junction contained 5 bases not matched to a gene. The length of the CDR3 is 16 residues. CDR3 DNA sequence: TGTGCCAGCTCACCACAGAAACTAGCGGGATCCGGGGAGCTGTTTTTT. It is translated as CASSPQKLAGSGELFF.

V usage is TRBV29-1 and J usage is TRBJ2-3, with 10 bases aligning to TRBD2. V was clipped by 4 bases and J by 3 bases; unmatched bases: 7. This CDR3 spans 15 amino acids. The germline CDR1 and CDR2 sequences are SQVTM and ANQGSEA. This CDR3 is CSVGLAGAGTDTQYF. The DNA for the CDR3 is TGCAGCGTTGGGCTAGCGGGGGCAGGAACAGATACGCAGTATTTT.

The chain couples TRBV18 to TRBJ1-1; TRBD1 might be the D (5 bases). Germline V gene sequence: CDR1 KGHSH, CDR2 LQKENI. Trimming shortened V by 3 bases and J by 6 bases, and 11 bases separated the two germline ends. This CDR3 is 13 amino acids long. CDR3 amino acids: CASSPQAGPEAFF. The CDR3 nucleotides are TGTGCCAGCTCACCGCAGGCAGGGCCTGAAGCTTTCTTT.